The 13 T cell receptor beta chains below were found in one sample sequenced in a study of blood T cell repertoires in COVID-19. Here immunoSEQ multiplex PCR was the method, and the copy in TCRdb shows in-frame clones only, minus some. Here the sample spans 350,000 to 400,000 clones, around 92% being singletons. Specimen: PBMCs or T cells enriched from blood (not recorded which). The receptor set was obtained from a woman in her 30s who had recovered from COVID-19.

This chain links TRBV4-2 with TRBJ1-3, with 9 bases lining up with TRBD1. V shed 5 bases, J shed 10 bases, and the junction held 15 bases outside the gene matches. Germline CDR1 is LGHNA and CDR2 is YNFKEQ. The CDR3 has 16 amino acids. CDR3 region: CASSYGDRATGTTIYF. The CDR3 DNA reads TGTGCCAGCAGCTACGGGGACAGGGCAACCGGAACGACCATATATTTT.

This rearrangement joins TRBV4-2 to TRBJ2-3; 8 bases are shared with TRBD1. This CDR3 is 16 amino acids long. Germline V lookup: CDR1 LGHNA, CDR2 YNFKEQ. The junction had 10 bases not matched to a gene; V was cut back by 4 bases and J by 4 bases. CDR3 loop: CASSPGQGSGADTQYF. CDR3 bases: TGTGCCAGCAGCCCCGGACAGGGAAGTGGTGCAGATACGCAGTATTTT.

The gene calls are TRBV7-2 and TRBJ2-3; D not resolved. Germline V gene sequence: CDR1 SGHTA, CDR2 FQGNSA. With 1 base removed from V and 2 bases from J, the gap between germline ends came to 4 bases. The length of the CDR3 is 13 residues. CDR3 DNA: TGTGCCAGCAGCTTAGACTACACAGATACGCAGTATTTT. Encoded protein: CASSLDYTDTQYF. The variable domain in full, with the rest retrieved from reference TRBV7-2 and TRBJ2-3, is GAGVSQSPSNKVTEKGKDVELRCDPISGHTALYWYRQSLGQGLEFLIYFQGNSAPDKSGLPSDRFSAERTGGSVSTLTIQRTQQEDSAVYLCASSLDYTDTQYFGPGTRLTVL.

The V gene is TRBV30, the J gene TRBJ1-4, with D maybe TRBD1 (6 bases). Germline CDR1 GTSNPN, CDR2 SVGIG (reference sequence). CDR3 length: 12 amino acids. With 5 bases removed from V and 5 bases from J, the gap between germline ends came to 9 bases. The CDR3 sequence is CAWEQGNEKLFF. The CDR3 bases are TGTGCCTGGGAACAGGGAAATGAAAAACTGTTTTTT.

The chain has TRBV6-5 and TRBJ1-2, with D perhaps matching TRBD1 (6 bases). The CDR3 sequence is 13 residues long. The V end lost 0 bases, the J end lost 5 bases, and 7 bases lay between the germline ends. In germline, CDR1 is MNHEY, CDR2 SVGAGI. The CDR3 loop reads CASSYSGAYGYTF. CDR3 DNA: TGTGCCAGCAGTTACTCGGGGGCGTATGGCTACACCTTC.

The CDR3 region is CASSPMDGNNEQFF. In DNA form, the CDR3 reads TGTGCCAGCAGTCCTATGGACGGGAACAATGAGCAGTTCTTC. The chain is built from TRBV27 and TRBJ2-1, with D possibly TRBD2 on 5 matching bases. Germline CDR1 reads MNHEY; CDR2 reads SMNVEV (reference sequence). This CDR3 is built from 14 residues. V was clipped by 5 bases and J by 5 bases, with 13 bases between them.

The V and J genes are TRBV27 and TRBJ1-6, with a tentative D call TRBD1 (6 bases). The CDR3 totals 15 residues. V lost 2 bases to trimming and J lost 11 bases, with 16 bases between them. Per germline, CDR1 MNHEY and CDR2 SMNVEV (reference sequence). The CDR3 is CASSLRIQGGAPLHF. The CDR3 DNA is TGTGCCAGCAGTTTACGGATACAGGGAGGGGCACCCCTCCACTTT.

The chain combines TRBV19 with TRBJ1-2, with 9 bases fitting TRBD1. Germline V gene data show CDR1 as LNHDA and CDR2 as SQIVND (reference sequence). The CDR3 is 14 residues long. V dropped 4 bases and J dropped 9; count of bases not matched to a gene: 9. The CDR3: CASSRTGDEMSYTF. CDR3 DNA sequence: TGTGCCAGTAGTAGGACAGGGGATGAGATGAGCTACACCTTC.

This chain uses TRBV28 with TRBJ1-2, with TRBD1 identical over 11 bases. This CDR3 spans 18 amino acids. The V and J ends lost 5 bases and 4 bases, in that order; junction bases with no gene match: 15. Germline values: CDR1 MDHEN, CDR2 SYDVKM. The CDR3 DNA is TGTGCCAGCAGTCTCGCCCCGGACAGGGGGCGAGAGGGCTATGGCTACACCTTC. Translating it yields CASSLAPDRGREGYGYTF.

This chain connects TRBV5-8 to TRBJ1-5; 8 positions match TRBD1. Germline V gives CDR1 SGHTS, CDR2 YDEGEE. The CDR3 sequence is 15 residues long. V shed 3 bases and J 4 bases; nucleotides not matched to a gene: 6. DNA for the CDR3: TGTGCCAGCAGCTCTGGACAGGGAGAAAATCAGCCCCAGCATTTT. Its translation is CASSSGQGENQPQHF.

The chain is built from TRBV14 and TRBJ1-2; possible D gene TRBD1, 5 bases. Germline loops: CDR1 SGHDN, CDR2 FVKESK. The CDR3 covers 15 residues. V was cut by 4 bases and J by 5 bases, with 17 bases left in between. CDR3 coding DNA: TGTGCCAGCAGCCCCAGTTGGGGCTCCGGGTATGGCTACACCTTC. Translated: CASSPSWGSGYGYTF.

The genes are TRBV3-1 (or the pseudogene TRBV3-2) and TRBJ1-6; D remains unclear. In germline, CDR1 is LGHDT, CDR2 YNNKEL (reference sequence). The CDR3 is 15 amino acids. Trimming took off 1 base at V and 10 bases at J, with 14 bases between the two ends. Here the CDR3 DNA reads TGTGCCAGCAGCCAAGCGAAGCCGGCGCGGTCACCCCTCCACTTT. Translating gives CASSQAKPARSPLHF.

The genes are TRBV7-2 and TRBJ2-3, with 8 bases matching TRBD2. There are 16 residues in the CDR3. With 6 bases clipped from V and 6 bases from J, the junction kept 14 bases outside the gene matches. Germline CDR1 SGHTA, CDR2 FQGNSA. The CDR3 sequence: CASSPDAGGPFDTQYF. The CDR3 nucleotides are TGTGCCAGCAGTCCGGACGCGGGAGGTCCATTTGATACGCAGTATTTT. Full variable domain (missing parts from reference TRBV7-2 and TRBJ2-3): GAGVSQSPSNKVTEKGKDVELRCDPISGHTALYWYRQSLGQGLEFLIYFQGNSAPDKSGLPSDRFSAERTGGSVSTLTIQRTQQEDSAVYLCASSPDAGGPFDTQYFGPGTRLTVL.